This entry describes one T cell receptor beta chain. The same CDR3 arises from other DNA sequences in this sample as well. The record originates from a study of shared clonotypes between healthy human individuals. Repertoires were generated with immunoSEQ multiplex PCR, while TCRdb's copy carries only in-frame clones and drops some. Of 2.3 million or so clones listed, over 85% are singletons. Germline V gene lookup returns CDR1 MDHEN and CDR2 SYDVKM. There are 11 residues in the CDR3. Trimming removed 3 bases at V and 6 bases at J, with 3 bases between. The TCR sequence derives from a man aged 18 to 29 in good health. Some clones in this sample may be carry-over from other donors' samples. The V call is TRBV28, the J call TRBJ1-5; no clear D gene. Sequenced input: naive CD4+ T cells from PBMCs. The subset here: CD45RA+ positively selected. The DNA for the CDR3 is TGTGCCAGCAGTTTGGGTCAGCCCCAGCATTTT. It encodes CASSLGQPQHF.